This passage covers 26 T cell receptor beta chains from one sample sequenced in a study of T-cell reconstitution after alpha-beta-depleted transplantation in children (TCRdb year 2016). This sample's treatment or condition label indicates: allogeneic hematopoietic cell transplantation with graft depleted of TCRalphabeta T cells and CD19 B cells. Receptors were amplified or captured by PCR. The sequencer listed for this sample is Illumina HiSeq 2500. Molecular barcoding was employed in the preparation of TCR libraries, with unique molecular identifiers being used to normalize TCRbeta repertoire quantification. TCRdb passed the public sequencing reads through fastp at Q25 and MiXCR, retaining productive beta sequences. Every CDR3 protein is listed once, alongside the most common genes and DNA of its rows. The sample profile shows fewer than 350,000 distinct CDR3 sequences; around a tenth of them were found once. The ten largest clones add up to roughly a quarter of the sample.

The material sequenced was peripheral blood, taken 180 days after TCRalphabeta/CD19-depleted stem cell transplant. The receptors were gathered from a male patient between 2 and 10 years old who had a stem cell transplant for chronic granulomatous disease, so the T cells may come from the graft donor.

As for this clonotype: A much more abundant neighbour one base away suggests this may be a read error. In nucleotides, the CDR3 is TGCGCCAGCAGCCCGGAGTTCAGGGGTCCCTACGAGCAGTCCTTC. Its protein is CASSPEFRGPYEQSF. The rearrangement joins TRBV5-1 to TRBJ2-7; D is possibly TRBD1 (6 bases). The CDR3 consists of 15 residues. Germline lookup yields CDR1 SGHRS and CDR2 YFSETQ.

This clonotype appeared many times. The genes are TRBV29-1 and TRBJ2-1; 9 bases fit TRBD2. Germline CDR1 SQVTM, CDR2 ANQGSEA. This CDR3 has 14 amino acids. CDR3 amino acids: CTALAGASYNEQFF. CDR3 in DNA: TGCACCGCCTTAGCGGGAGCCTCCTACAATGAGCAGTTCTTC.

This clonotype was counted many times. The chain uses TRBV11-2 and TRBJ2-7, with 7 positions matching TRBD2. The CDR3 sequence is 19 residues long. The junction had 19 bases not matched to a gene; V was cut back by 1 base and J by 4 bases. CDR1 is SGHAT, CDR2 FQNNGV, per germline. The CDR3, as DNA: TGTGCCAGCAGCTTAGTAGGACCCGTTCTAGCGGCGATGAATTACGAGCAGTACTTC. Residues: CASSLVGPVLAAMNYEQYF.

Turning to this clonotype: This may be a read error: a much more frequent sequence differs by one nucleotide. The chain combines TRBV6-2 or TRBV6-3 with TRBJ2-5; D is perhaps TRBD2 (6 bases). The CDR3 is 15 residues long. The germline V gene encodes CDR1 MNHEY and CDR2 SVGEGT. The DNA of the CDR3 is TGTGCCAGCAGTCATCATCCTAGATCTCGGGAGACCCAGTGCTTC. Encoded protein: CASSHHPRSRETQCF.

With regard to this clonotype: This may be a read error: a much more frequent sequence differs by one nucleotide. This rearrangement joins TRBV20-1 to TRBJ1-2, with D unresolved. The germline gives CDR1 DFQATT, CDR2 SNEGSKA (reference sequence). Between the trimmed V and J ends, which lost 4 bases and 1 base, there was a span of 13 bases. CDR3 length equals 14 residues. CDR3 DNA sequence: TGCAGTGCTAAAGATTACAACCTTAACTATGGCTACACCTTC. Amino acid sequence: CSAKDYNLNYGYTF.

The CDR3 protein is CASSLVGDDGANVLTF. The CDR3 DNA reads as TGCGCCAGCAGCTTGGTTGGGGATGACGGGGCCAACGTCCTGACTTTC. The rearrangement joins TRBV5-1 to TRBJ2-6; D not certain. Germline V lookup: CDR1 SGHRS, CDR2 YFSETQ. This CDR3 has 16 amino acids. Trimming stripped 0 bases from V and 4 bases from J, with 11 bases between.

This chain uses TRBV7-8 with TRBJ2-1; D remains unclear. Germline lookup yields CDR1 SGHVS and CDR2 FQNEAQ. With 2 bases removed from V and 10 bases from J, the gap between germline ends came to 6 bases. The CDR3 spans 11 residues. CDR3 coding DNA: TGTGCCAGCAGCTTATCTCGGGAGCAGTTCTTC. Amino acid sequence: CASSLSREQFF.

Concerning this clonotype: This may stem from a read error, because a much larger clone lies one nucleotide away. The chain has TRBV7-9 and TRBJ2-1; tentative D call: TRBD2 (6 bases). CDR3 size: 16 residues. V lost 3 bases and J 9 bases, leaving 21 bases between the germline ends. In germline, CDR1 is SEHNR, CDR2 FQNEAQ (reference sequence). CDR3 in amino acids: CASSFASGVSGGEQFF. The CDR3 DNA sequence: TGTGCCAGCAGCTTTGCATCGGGAGTCAGTGGCGGTGAGCAGTTCTTC.

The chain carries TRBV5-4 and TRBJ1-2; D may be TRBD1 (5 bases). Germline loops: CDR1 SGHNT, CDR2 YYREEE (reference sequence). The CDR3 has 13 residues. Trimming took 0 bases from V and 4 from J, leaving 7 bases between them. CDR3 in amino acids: CASSLEGLYGYTF. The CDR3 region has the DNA TGTGCCAGCAGCTTGGAGGGACTCTATGGCTACACCTTC. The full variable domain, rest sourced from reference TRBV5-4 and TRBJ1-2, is ETGVTQSPTHLIKTRGQQVTLRCSSQSGHNTVSWYQQALGQGPQFIFQYYREEENGRGNFPPRFSGLQFPNYSSELNVNALELDDSALYLCASSLEGLYGYTFGSGTRLTVV.

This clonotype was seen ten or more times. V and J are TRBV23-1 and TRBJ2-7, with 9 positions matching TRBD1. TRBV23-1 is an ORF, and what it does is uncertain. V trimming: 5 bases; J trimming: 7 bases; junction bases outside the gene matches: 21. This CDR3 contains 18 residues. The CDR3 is CASSEGQGLFPSSSEQYF. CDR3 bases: TGCGCCAGCAGTGAGGGACAGGGTCTTTTCCCCTCCTCTTCGGAGCAGTACTTC.

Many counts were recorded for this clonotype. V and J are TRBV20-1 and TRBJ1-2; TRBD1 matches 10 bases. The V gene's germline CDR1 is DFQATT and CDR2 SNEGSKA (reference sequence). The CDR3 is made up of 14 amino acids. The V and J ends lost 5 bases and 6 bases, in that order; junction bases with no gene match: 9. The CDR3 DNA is TGCAGTGCTGGCGGGACAGGGGTAATCCATGGCTACACCTTC. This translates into CSAGGTGVIHGYTF.

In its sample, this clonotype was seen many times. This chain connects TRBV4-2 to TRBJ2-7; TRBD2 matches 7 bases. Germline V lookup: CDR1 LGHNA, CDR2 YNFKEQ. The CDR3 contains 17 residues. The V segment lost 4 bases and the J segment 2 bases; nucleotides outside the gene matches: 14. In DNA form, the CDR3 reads TGTGCCAGCAGCCCAAAAGAAGGGCCGGGAGGTACCTACGAGCAGTACTTC. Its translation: CASSPKEGPGGTYEQYF.

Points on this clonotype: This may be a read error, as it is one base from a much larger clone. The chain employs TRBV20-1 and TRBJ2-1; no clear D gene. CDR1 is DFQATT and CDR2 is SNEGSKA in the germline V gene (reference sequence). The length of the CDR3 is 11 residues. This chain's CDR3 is CSARLASEQSF. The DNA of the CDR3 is TGCAGTGCTAGGCTGGCGAGTGAGCAGTCCTTC.

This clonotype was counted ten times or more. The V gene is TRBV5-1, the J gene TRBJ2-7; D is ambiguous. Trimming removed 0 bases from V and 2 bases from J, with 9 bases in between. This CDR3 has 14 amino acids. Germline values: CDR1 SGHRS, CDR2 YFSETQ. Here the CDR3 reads CASSLVVGTYEQYF. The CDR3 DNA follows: TGCGCCAGCAGCTTGGTGGTTGGGACCTACGAGCAGTACTTC.

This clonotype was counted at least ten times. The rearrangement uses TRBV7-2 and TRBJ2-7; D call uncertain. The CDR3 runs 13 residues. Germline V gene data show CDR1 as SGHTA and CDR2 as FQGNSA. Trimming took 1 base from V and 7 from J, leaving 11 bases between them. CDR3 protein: CASSLDMGWEQYF. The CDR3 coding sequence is TGTGCCAGCAGCTTAGATATGGGTTGGGAGCAGTACTTC.

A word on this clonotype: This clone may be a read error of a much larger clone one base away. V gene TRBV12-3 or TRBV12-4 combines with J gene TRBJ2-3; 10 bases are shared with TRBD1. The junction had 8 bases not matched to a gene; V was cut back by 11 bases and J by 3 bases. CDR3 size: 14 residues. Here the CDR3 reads CAGTWGQGTDTQYF. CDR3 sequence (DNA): TGTGCCGGCACCTGGGGACAGGGGACAGATACGCAGTATTTT.

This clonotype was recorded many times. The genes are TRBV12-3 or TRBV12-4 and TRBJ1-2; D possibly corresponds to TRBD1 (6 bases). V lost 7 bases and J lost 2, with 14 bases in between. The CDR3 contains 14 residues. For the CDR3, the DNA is TGTGCCAGCACCCCAGACAGGATCAACTATGGCTACACCTTC. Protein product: CASTPDRINYGYTF.

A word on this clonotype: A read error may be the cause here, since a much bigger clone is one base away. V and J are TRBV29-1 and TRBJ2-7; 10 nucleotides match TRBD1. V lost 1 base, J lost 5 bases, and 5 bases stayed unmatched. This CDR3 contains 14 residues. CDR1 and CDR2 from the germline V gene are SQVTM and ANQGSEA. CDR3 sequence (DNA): TGCAGCGTTGAAGCAGACAGGGGGCCCAACGAGCAGTACTTC. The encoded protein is CSVEADRGPNEQYF.

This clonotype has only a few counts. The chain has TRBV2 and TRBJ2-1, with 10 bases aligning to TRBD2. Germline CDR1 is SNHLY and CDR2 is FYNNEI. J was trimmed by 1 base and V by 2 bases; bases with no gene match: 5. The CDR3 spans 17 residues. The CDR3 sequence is CASSESPAGGSYNEQFF. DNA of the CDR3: TGTGCCAGCAGTGAATCCCCAGCGGGAGGGTCCTACAATGAGCAGTTCTTC.

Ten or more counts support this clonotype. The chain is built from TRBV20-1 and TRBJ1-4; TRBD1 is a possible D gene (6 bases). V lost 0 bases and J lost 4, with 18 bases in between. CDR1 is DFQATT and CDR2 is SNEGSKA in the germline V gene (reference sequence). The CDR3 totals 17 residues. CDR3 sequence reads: CSARDLDSLQNNEKLFF. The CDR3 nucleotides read TGCAGTGCTAGAGATCTGGACAGCCTTCAAAATAATGAAAAACTGTTTTTT.

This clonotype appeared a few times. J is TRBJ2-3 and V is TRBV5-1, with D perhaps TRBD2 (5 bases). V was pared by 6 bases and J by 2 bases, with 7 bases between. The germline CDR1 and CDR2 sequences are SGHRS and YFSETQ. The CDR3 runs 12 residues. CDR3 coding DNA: TGCGCCAGCACCGGGGTCACAGATACGCAGTATTTT. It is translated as CASTGVTDTQYF.

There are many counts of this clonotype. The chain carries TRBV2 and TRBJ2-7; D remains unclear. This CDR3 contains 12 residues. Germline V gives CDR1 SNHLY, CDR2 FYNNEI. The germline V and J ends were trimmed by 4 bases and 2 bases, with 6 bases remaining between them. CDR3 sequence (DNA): TGTGCCAGCAGTGGAGACGCCTACGAGCAGTACTTC. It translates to CASSGDAYEQYF.

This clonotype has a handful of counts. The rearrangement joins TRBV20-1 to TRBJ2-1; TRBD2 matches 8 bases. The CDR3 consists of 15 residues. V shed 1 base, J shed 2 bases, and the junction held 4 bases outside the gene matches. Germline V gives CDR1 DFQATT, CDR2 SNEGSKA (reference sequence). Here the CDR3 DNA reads TGCAGTGCTAGAGGCGGAGCGGGAGCCTACAATGAGCAGTTCTTC. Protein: CSARGGAGAYNEQFF.

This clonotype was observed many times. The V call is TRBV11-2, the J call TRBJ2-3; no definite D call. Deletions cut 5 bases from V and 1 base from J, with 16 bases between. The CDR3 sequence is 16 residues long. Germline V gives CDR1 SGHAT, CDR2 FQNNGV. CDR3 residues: CASSPRTWRGTDTQYF. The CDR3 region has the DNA TGTGCCAGCAGCCCGCGAACTTGGCGAGGCACAGATACGCAGTATTTT.

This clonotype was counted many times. Here the CDR3 DNA reads TGTGCCAGCAGCTTACCAGAGGGAGGGAATGAGCAGTTCTTC. Translation gives CASSLPEGGNEQFF. J is TRBJ2-1 and V is TRBV7-9, with 7 nucleotides matching TRBD2. CDR1 SEHNR and CDR2 FQNEAQ come from the germline V gene (reference sequence). There are 14 residues in the CDR3. Germline trimming cut 2 bases from V and 7 bases from J; bases unmatched to any gene: 5.

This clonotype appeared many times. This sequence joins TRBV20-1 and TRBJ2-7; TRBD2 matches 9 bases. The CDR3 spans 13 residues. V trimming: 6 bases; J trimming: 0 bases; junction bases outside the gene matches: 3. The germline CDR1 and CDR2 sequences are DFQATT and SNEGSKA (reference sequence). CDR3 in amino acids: CSAVSGSSYEQYF. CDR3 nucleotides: TGCAGTGCAGTTAGCGGGAGCTCCTACGAGCAGTACTTC.